This T cell receptor (beta chain) was recovered during a study of T cells in localized non-small cell lung cancer. The CDR3 has 15 amino acids. Trimming took off 3 bases at V and 3 bases at J, with 12 bases between the two ends. Germline V gene data show CDR1 as SGDLS and CDR2 as YYNGEE. Findings of the study overall: Highest T cell clonality was seen in uninvolved adjacent lung, surpassing that measured in tumor. Those with higher blood T cell density had longer overall survival.

This clone ranks as medium-sized. As yet, its antigen is unknown. The table came from immunoSEQ multiplex PCR; TCRdb's copy has only in-frame clones and leaves some out. The table includes 1,500 to 2,000 clones, 15% to 20% detected once. The TCR sequence derives from a woman aged 40-70 years with stage I lung adenocarcinoma. The V and J genes are TRBV9 and TRBJ1-4; weak D call: TRBD1 (6 bases). Here the sequenced sample was normal lung tissue next to the tumor, taken before any cancer treatment. The chain's CDR3 is CASSARGAANEKLFF. The CDR3 coding sequence is TGTGCCAGCAGCGCCCGGGGGGCGGCTAATGAAAAACTGTTTTTT.